Sequencing of this TCR beta chain was carried out in a study of T cells after yellow fever vaccination. Germline V gene sequence: CDR1 LGHDT, CDR2 YNNKEL (reference sequence). The CDR3 is 14 amino acids. Trimming removed 3 bases at V and 9 bases at J, with 12 bases between. Using its own MiXCR run on the 5' RACE reads, TCRdb lists one record per CDR3 protein. The sample lists about 160,000 distinct CDR3 sequences; less than 9% were seen once. Study-wide findings and caveats: Booster sampling recovered most clones from primary vaccination (less than 97% CD4, around 90% CD8).

This clonotype was counted between two and nine times. Its antigen is unidentified. The chain carries TRBV3-1 and TRBJ1-6; possible D gene TRBD1, 5 bases. Source: CD4+ T cells sorted from PBMCs, taken about 5 days after the first yellow fever vaccination. This TCR came from a young man who received the YFV17D yellow fever vaccine. The CDR3 spells CASSHHRRGSPLHF. The CDR3 DNA reads TGTGCCAGCAGCCACCATCGAAGGGGTTCACCCCTCCACTTT.